These 16 T cell receptor beta chains share one sample of origin, sequenced in a study of T cell responses to AZD1222 COVID-19 vaccine. The table came from immunoSEQ multiplex PCR; TCRdb's copy has only in-frame clones and leaves some out. The sample comprises approximately 200,000 clones, under 95% of which are singletons, and 1% rests with the top ten. The source was peripheral blood, collected 28 days after the second AZD1222 dose. These TCRs come from an adult who received the AZD1222 COVID-19 vaccine.

This rearrangement joins TRBV6-5 to TRBJ1-5; D uncertain. The CDR3 contains 14 residues. Germline CDR1 reads MNHEY; CDR2 reads SVGAGI. Trimming shortened V by 7 bases and J by 4 bases, and 14 bases separated the two germline ends. The CDR3 region is CASTDGGPNQPQHF. CDR3 nucleotides: TGTGCCAGCACCGACGGAGGGCCGAATCAGCCCCAGCATTTT.

V is TRBV15 and J is TRBJ1-1, with a weak D call TRBD1 (6 bases). Germline CDR1 LNHNV, CDR2 YYDKDF (reference sequence). The CDR3 length is 15 residues. V lost 3 bases and J 1 base, leaving 12 bases between the germline ends. The chain's CDR3 is CATSRGQDRNTEAFF. The DNA for the CDR3 is TGTGCCACCAGCAGGGGCCAGGACAGGAACACTGAAGCTTTCTTT.

This chain connects TRBV5-1 to TRBJ2-5, with TRBD1 matching 10 bases. V was pared by 0 bases and J by 5 bases, with 7 bases of the junction left unmatched. This CDR3 has 16 amino acids. The germline V gene encodes CDR1 SGHRS and CDR2 YFSETQ. The CDR3 region is CASSLDLGTGVETQYF. CDR3 in DNA: TGCGCCAGCAGCTTGGATCTGGGGACAGGGGTGGAGACCCAGTACTTC.

Notes on this clone: This sample includes further DNA sequences coding for the same CDR3. The chain has TRBV18 and TRBJ1-5, with TRBD1 identical over 9 bases. Losses at the gene ends were 2 bases for V and 3 bases for J; bases not matched to a gene: 2. This CDR3 spans 15 amino acids. Germline V gene sequence: CDR1 KGHSH, CDR2 LQKENI. In DNA, the CDR3 is TGTGCCAGCTCACCAGGGACAGGGATCAATCAGCCCCAGCATTTT. Translation gives CASSPGTGINQPQHF.

This sequence joins TRBV11-2 and TRBJ2-7; D unclear. The CDR3 extends over 15 amino acids. Deletions cut 0 bases from V and 0 bases from J, with 9 bases between. Germline CDR1 SGHAT, CDR2 FQNNGV. This CDR3 is CASSLETISSYEQYF. Written as DNA, the CDR3 is TGTGCCAGCAGCTTAGAAACTATTAGCTCCTACGAGCAGTACTTC.

CDR3 nucleotides: TGTGCCAGCAGCTTAAAATCAAACACAGATACGCAGTATTTT. Translating gives CASSLKSNTDTQYF. The gene calls are TRBV7-3 and TRBJ2-3; D is undetermined. Germline values: CDR1 SGHTA, CDR2 FQGTGA. V lost 1 base to trimming and J lost 2 bases, with 7 bases between them. The length of the CDR3 is 14 residues.

This chain uses TRBV11-3 with TRBJ2-1; maybe TRBD1 (6 bases). V was shortened by 5 bases and J by 4 bases, with 15 bases between the two germline ends. CDR1 and CDR2 from the germline V gene are SGHNT and YENEEA. This CDR3 spans 15 amino acids. This CDR3 is CASSPHAGTYNEQFF. CDR3 sequence (DNA): TGTGCCAGCAGCCCTCACGCCGGGACATACAATGAGCAGTTCTTC.

The J gene is TRBJ2-7, the V gene TRBV27; TRBD1 agrees at 10 bases. V shed 7 bases, J shed 2 bases, and the junction held 8 bases outside the gene matches. The germline gives CDR1 MNHEY, CDR2 SMNVEV (reference sequence). The CDR3 runs 15 residues. The CDR3: CASTAGTGATYEQYF. CDR3 nucleotide sequence: TGTGCCAGCACCGCCGGGACAGGGGCAACCTACGAGCAGTACTTC.

The chain combines TRBV6-5 with TRBJ2-7, with D possibly called TRBD1 or TRBD2 (5 bases each). The V end was cut by 6 bases, the J end by 2 bases, with 8 bases between. Germline CDR1 and CDR2: MNHEY and SVGAGI. The CDR3 is 12 amino acids. The CDR3 protein is CASRGTAYEQYF. The CDR3 region has the DNA TGTGCCAGCAGGGGGACGGCCTACGAGCAGTACTTC.

The chain carries TRBV6-1 and TRBJ2-1, with 8 bases aligning to TRBD1. Germline values: CDR1 MNHNS, CDR2 SASEGT. This CDR3 is built from 16 residues. The V and J ends lost 4 bases and 2 bases, in that order; junction bases with no gene match: 7. CDR3 in DNA: TGTGCCAGCAGTGCTAACAGGGGGTTAACCTACAATGAGCAGTTCTTC. Protein: CASSANRGLTYNEQFF.

V usage is TRBV7-3 and J usage is TRBJ1-6, with a possible D match to TRBD1 (5 bases). Germline loops: CDR1 SGHTA, CDR2 FQGTGA. Trimming pared 1 base from V and 0 bases from J, leaving 13 bases between. The CDR3 has 18 residues. CDR3 coding DNA: TGTGCCAGCAGCTTAAAGGTCCGGGGGAGCTCCTATAATTCACCCCTCCACTTT. Translating gives CASSLKVRGSSYNSPLHF. The whole variable domain, filled in from reference TRBV7-3 and TRBJ1-6, reads GAGVSQTPSNKVTEKGKYVELRCDPISGHTALYWYRQSLGQGPEFLIYFQGTGAADDSGLPNDRFFAVRPEGSVSTLKIQRTERGDSAVYLCASSLKVRGSSYNSPLHFGNGTRLTVT.

This chain links TRBV24-1 with TRBJ1-5; possible D gene TRBD1, 5 bases. Germline lookup yields CDR1 KGHDR and CDR2 SFDVKD. The CDR3 consists of 19 residues. V lost 4 bases and J lost 5, with 26 bases in between. The CDR3 DNA follows: TGTGCCACCAGTGACTCGTGGGGCCCCCCCACAGACCAGCATCAGCCCCAGCATTTT. It codes for CATSDSWGPPTDQHQPQHF.

The chain combines TRBV3-1 (or the pseudogene TRBV3-2) with TRBJ2-1, with D possibly being TRBD1 or TRBD2 (6 bases each). The CDR3 contains 14 residues. CDR1 and CDR2 (germline): LGHDT, YNNKEL (reference sequence). V lost 11 bases, J lost 0 bases, and 14 bases lay in between. The CDR3 DNA is TGTGCCTCGGGGGCCTTAAGCTCCTACAATGAGCAGTTCTTC. Translating gives CASGALSSYNEQFF.

As regards this clone: The junction differs from germline at one of its ends, possibly a read error. This rearrangement joins TRBV12-3 or TRBV12-4 to TRBJ1-3; a weak D match, TRBD1 (6 bases). This CDR3 has 12 amino acids. This CDR3 is CASGSNTGFQHF. Written as DNA, the CDR3 is TGTGCCAGCGGGTCAAACACAGGGTTCCAACATTTT.

This clone was counted a single time. This sequence joins TRBV6-5 and TRBJ1-6; no firm D call. CDR3 size: 15 residues. V dropped 8 bases and J dropped 0 bases, with 11 bases sitting between them. Germline-derived CDR1 and CDR2 are MNHEY and SVGAGI. CDR3 sequence reads: CASVEGGSYNSPLHF. The CDR3 DNA sequence: TGTGCCAGCGTAGAAGGCGGCTCCTATAATTCACCCCTCCACTTT.

This clone was counted a single time. The gene calls are TRBV2 and TRBJ1-6; no clear D. Deletions cut 7 bases from V and 5 bases from J, with 15 bases between. The CDR3 runs to 15 residues. Germline CDR1 and CDR2: SNHLY and FYNNEI. CDR3 amino acids: CASKVLKHNNSPLHF. The CDR3 bases are TGTGCCAGCAAGGTCCTTAAACATAATAATTCACCCCTCCACTTT.